A selection of T cell receptor beta chains follows, all from one sample in a study of cytomegalovirus exposure and HLA in healthy donors. Sequenced by immunoSEQ multiplex PCR; TCRdb stores in-frame clones only, minus some. This table holds some 48,000 clones, approximately 85% found once. What was sequenced was PBMCs. These receptors originate from a woman in her 30s in good health and CMV-seronegative. CDR3s include the opening cysteine and the closing phenylalanine or tryptophan. The D gene is left open where the match is weak. Clone size is shown for a subset of rows, as once, few, many or a class of expanded clone.

j_gene | abundance | v_gene | d_gene | len | CDR3nt | CDR3aa
TRBJ2-1 | . | TRBV7-6 | TRBD2 | 15 | TGTGCCAGCAGCTATCTAGCGGGAGAAGGCAATGAGCAGTTCTTC | CASSYLAGEGNEQFF
TRBJ1-2 | . | TRBV11-2 | . | 14 | TGTGCCAGCAGCTTACAGGGACTTAACTATGGCTACACCTTC | CASSLQGLNYGYTF
TRBJ1-2 | . | TRBV14 | . | 13 | TGTGCCAGCAGCCAACTACAGGGTTATGGCTACACCTTC | CASSQLQGYGYTF
TRBJ2-7 | . | TRBV6-6 | TRBD2 | 15 | TGTGCCAGCAGTAAACTAGCGGGACTTAAGGGGGAGCAGTACTTC | CASSKLAGLKGEQYF
TRBJ2-7 | . | TRBV27 | TRBD2 | 15 | TGTGCCAGCAGTGCTAGCGGACAACCAACCTACGAGCAGTACTTC | CASSASGQPTYEQYF
TRBJ2-3 | . | TRBV10-2 | TRBD2 | 15 | TGCGCCAGCAGTCTGGGGAGCGGGAAGACAGATACGCAGTATTTT | CASSLGSGKTDTQYF
TRBJ2-7 | . | TRBV5-1 | . | 15 | TGCGCCAGCAGCACATTAGCGGAGAGCTCCTACGAGCAGTACTTC | CASSTLAESSYEQYF
TRBJ1-2 | . | TRBV30 | . | 13 | TGTGCCTGGAGAGAACAGGGCGTCTATGGCTACACCTTC | CAWREQGVYGYTF
TRBJ2-7 | . | TRBV10-3 | TRBD2 | 15 | TGTGCCATCAGGCCGGGACTAGCGGGAGTCGACGAGCAGTACTTC | CAIRPGLAGVDEQYF
TRBJ2-3 | once | TRBV5-1 | TRBD2 | 16 | TGCGCCAGCAGCTTACTAGCGGGAGGAAGCACAGATACGCAGTATTTT | CASSLLAGGSTDTQYF
TRBJ2-1 | once | TRBV6-1 | . | 11 | TGTGCCAGCAGCGCGGAGTCTGAGCAGTTCTTC | CASSAESEQFF
TRBJ1-4 | . | TRBV2 | . | 14 | TGTGCCAGCAGTGACCCGGGGGATAATGAAAAACTGTTTTTT | CASSDPGDNEKLFF
TRBJ1-3 | . | TRBV28 | . | 14 | TGTGCCAGCAGTTTGCGCAGGCCTGGAAACACCATATATTTT | CASSLRRPGNTIYF
TRBJ2-1 | few | TRBV11-1 | . | 14 | TGTGCCAGCAGCTCGACACGAGTTTACAATGAGCAGTTCTTC | CASSSTRVYNEQFF
TRBJ2-5 | . | TRBV4-1 | TRBD1 | 16 | TGCGCCAGCAGCCACCGCGGGGACAGGTTAGAAGAGACCCAGTACTTC | CASSHRGDRLEETQYF
TRBJ2-7 | . | TRBV28 | TRBD1 | 15 | TGTGCCAGCGAATACCGGGACAGGGCCTCCTACGAGCAGTACTTC | CASEYRDRASYEQYF
TRBJ2-5 | . | TRBV21-1 | . | 16 | TGTGCCAGCAGCAAAGCGCTTTGGCCAGGGGGAGAGACCCAGTACTTC | CASSKALWPGGETQYF
TRBJ2-1 | . | TRBV5-1 | TRBD2 | 17 | TGCGCCAGCAGCTTGGGACTAGCGGGAGGTTTCTACAATGAGCAGTTCTTC | CASSLGLAGGFYNEQFF
TRBJ2-7 | medium-sized | TRBV7-9 | . | 15 | TGTGCCAGCAGCTCCTCCCTGGAGGGCTCCTACGAGCAGTACTTC | CASSSSLEGSYEQYF
TRBJ2-1 | few | TRBV29-1 | TRBD2 | 18 | TGCAGCGCCCCGGCCGGGACTAGCACCATCGTGGGGTGGAATGAGCAGTTCTTC | CSAPAGTSTIVGWNEQFF
TRBJ2-3 | . | TRBV9 | . | 15 | TGTGCCAGCAGCGTAGCGGCTAGCGGCACAGATACGCAGTATTTT | CASSVAASGTDTQYF
TRBJ1-1 | . | TRBV11-1 | . | 15 | TGTGCCAGCAGCTTAGATATGGCTGAGAACACTGAAGCTTTCTTT | CASSLDMAENTEAFF
TRBJ1-2 | few | TRBV4-1 | . | 17 | TGCGCCAGCAGCCAAGGGGATGGACGGACAGCTAACTATGGCTACACCTTC | CASSQGDGRTANYGYTF
TRBJ2-7 | . | TRBV10-3 | . | 14 | TGTGCCATCAGGGAAAGGGGCGACTCCTACGAGCAGTACTTC | CAIRERGDSYEQYF
TRBJ1-5 | . | TRBV6-6 | . | 16 | TGTGCCAGCAGTTACTCGTTGGGGGAGGGCAATCAGCCCCAGCATTTT | CASSYSLGEGNQPQHF
TRBJ1-1 | . | TRBV4-1 | TRBD1 | 16 | TGCGCCAGCAGCCAAGAAGCAGGGGGCATGAACACTGAAGCTTTCTTT | CASSQEAGGMNTEAFF
TRBJ2-3 | . | TRBV5-1 | TRBD2 | 17 | TGCGCCAGCAGCCTCTGGGGGGGTACAAGCAACGCAGATACGCAGTATTTT | CASSLWGGTSNADTQYF